This is a list of T cell receptor beta chains from one sample in a study of blood T cell repertoires in COVID-19. Generated by immunoSEQ multiplex PCR, the TCRdb table keeps only in-frame clones and is missing some. In the table there are 250,000 or so clones, 86% of which are singletons. Sequenced material: peripheral blood. The receptors originated from a man between 35 and 55 years old with active or convalescent COVID-19. Each CDR3 is given with its conserved first and last residue. A D gene is named only where the DNA matches it firmly. Expanded clones are given a class, and other clones once, few, many or no size at all.

j_call | clone_size | v_call | d_call | cdr3_aa | cdr3_nt
TRBJ2-7 | . | TRBV19 | TRBD1 | CASLGQEKYEQYF | TGTGCCAGCCTGGGACAGGAAAAATACGAGCAGTACTTC
TRBJ1-5 | . | TRBV27 | . | CASSLRGANQPQHF | TGTGCCAGCAGTTTACGGGGGGCAAATCAGCCCCAGCATTTT
TRBJ1-5 | . | TRBV4-1 | . | CASSQEGGAQPQHF | TGCGCCAGCAGCCAAGAAGGAGGGGCTCAGCCCCAGCATTTT
TRBJ2-5 | . | TRBV11-2 | . | CASSFMGGRLETQYF | TGTGCCAGCAGCTTTATGGGGGGGCGCTTAGAGACCCAGTACTTC
TRBJ1-6 | . | TRBV7-9 | . | CASSPPGYNSPLHF | TGTGCCAGCAGCCCCCCCGGCTATAATTCACCCCTCCACTTT
TRBJ2-2 | . | TRBV2 | TRBD1 | CASSGQGMHRELFF | TGTGCCAGCAGCGGACAGGGCATGCACCGGGAGCTGTTTTTT
TRBJ2-7 | once | TRBV5-1 | TRBD1 | CASTETGGVEQYF | TGCGCCAGCACGGAGACAGGGGGGGTCGAGCAGTACTTC
TRBJ1-3 | . | TRBV6-4 | . | CASSEHAGYSGNTIYF | TGTGCCAGCAGTGAACACGCAGGTTACTCTGGAAACACCATATATTTT
TRBJ2-5 | . | TRBV5-4 | . | CASSRRTVQETQYF | TGTGCCAGCAGCAGACGGACAGTCCAAGAGACCCAGTACTTC
TRBJ1-4 | . | TRBV5-1 | . | CASSFGATANEKLFF | TGCGCCAGCAGCTTTGGGGCCACCGCTAATGAAAAACTGTTTTTT
TRBJ2-7 | few | TRBV6-5 | . | CASSSGGAGSRGEQYF | TGTGCCAGCAGTTCTGGGGGGGCGGGAAGCCGGGGTGAGCAGTACTTC
TRBJ2-5 | . | TRBV30 | . | CAFRDIQETQYF | TGTGCCTTTCGCGACATCCAAGAGACCCAGTACTTC
TRBJ1-6 | . | TRBV10-1 | TRBD1 | CASRAGTGDNSPLHF | TGCGCCAGCAGAGCCGGGACAGGGGATAATTCACCCCTCCACTTT
TRBJ1-5 | . | TRBV19 | . | CASSIGGDQPQHF | TGTGCCAGTAGTATTGGCGGAGATCAGCCCCAGCATTTT
TRBJ1-5 | . | TRBV6-5 | TRBD1 | CASRGTGGKNQPQHF | TGTGCCAGCAGAGGGACAGGGGGAAAGAATCAGCCCCAGCATTTT
TRBJ1-5 | few | TRBV6-2/TRBV6-3 | . | CASSKATGYGQPQHF | TGTGCCAGCAGTAAAGCAACAGGGTACGGGCAGCCCCAGCATTTT
TRBJ1-2 | . | TRBV6-5 | TRBD1 | CASKMTGTSGYTF | TGTGCCAGCAAGATGACAGGGACCAGTGGCTACACCTTC
TRBJ2-3 | . | TRBV3-1/TRBV3-2 | . | CASSPATRGNTQYF | TGTGCCAGCAGCCCGGCCACCCGGGGTAATACGCAGTATTTT
TRBJ2-7 | . | TRBV30 | . | CAFRADGYEQYF | TGTGCCTTCAGGGCGGACGGCTACGAGCAGTACTTC
TRBJ1-6 | . | TRBV4-1 | . | CASSQTGQSAYSPLHF | TGCGCCAGCAGCCAGACCGGACAGTCGGCCTATTCACCCCTCCACTTT
TRBJ1-2 | few | TRBV10-3 | . | CAISEPGDNYGYTF | TGTGCCATCAGTGAACCAGGGGATAACTATGGCTACACCTTC
TRBJ1-4 | . | TRBV5-1 | . | CASATGHINEKLFF | TGCGCCAGCGCAACGGGACACATTAATGAAAAACTGTTTTTT
TRBJ1-2 | few | TRBV28 | TRBD1 | CASKIRQGYTF | TGTGCCAGCAAGATCAGACAGGGATACACCTTC
TRBJ2-7 | . | TRBV19 | . | CASSYTPGNSEQYF | TGTGCCAGTAGTTATACCCCCGGGAACTCCGAGCAGTACTTC
TRBJ1-6 | . | TRBV4-1 | . | CASSPGTAGSPLHF | TGCGCCAGCAGTCCCGGGACTGCCGGGTCACCCCTCCACTTT
TRBJ1-1 | . | TRBV2 | . | CASSGSRYTEAFF | TGTGCCAGCAGCGGGTCGAGGTACACTGAAGCTTTCTTT
TRBJ1-1 | . | TRBV5-1 | . | CASSTPAGANTEAFF | TGCGCCAGCAGCACCCCGGCGGGGGCAAACACTGAAGCTTTCTTT
TRBJ2-1 | once | TRBV11-3 | TRBD2 | CASSNIWTSRVPSEQLF | TGTGCCAGCAGCAATATTTGGACTAGTCGGGTCCCCAGTGAGCAGCTCTTC
TRBJ1-6 | . | TRBV19 | . | CASSIVSESPLHF | TGTGCCAGTAGTATAGTTTCAGAATCACCCCTCCACTTT
TRBJ2-2 | . | TRBV28 | . | CASRPHGTSKTGELFF | TGTGCCAGCAGACCCCACGGGACATCCAAAACCGGGGAGCTGTTTTTT
TRBJ1-5 | . | TRBV2 | TRBD1 | CASSGTGASNQPQHF | TGTGCCAGCAGTGGGACAGGGGCGAGCAATCAGCCCCAGCATTTT
TRBJ2-1 | few | TRBV11-3 | . | CASSLADSSNEQFF | TGTGCCAGCAGCTTAGCTGACTCGTCGAATGAGCAGTTCTTC
TRBJ1-6 | . | TRBV6-5 | . | CASSYPGQPGSPLHF | TGTGCCAGCAGTTACCCCGGACAGCCAGGGTCACCCCTCCACTTT
TRBJ1-1 | . | TRBV11-2 | TRBD1 | CASSFHTGTGLNTEAFF | TGTGCCAGCAGCTTTCACACCGGGACAGGACTGAACACTGAAGCTTTCTTT
TRBJ1-2 | . | TRBV10-3 | TRBD1 | CAISTPGQKNYGYTF | TGTGCCATCAGTACTCCGGGACAGAAAAACTATGGCTACACCTTC
TRBJ2-7 | . | TRBV3-1/TRBV3-2 | . | CASSQRRGYEQYF | TGTGCCAGCAGCCAAAGAAGGGGCTACGAGCAGTACTTC
TRBJ1-2 | once | TRBV19 | TRBD1 | CASNGQGVSYGYTF | TGTGCCAGTAACGGGCAGGGGGTGTCCTATGGCTACACCTTC
TRBJ2-5 | . | TRBV3-1/TRBV3-2 | . | CASSQGGHPRETQYF | TGTGCCAGCAGCCAAGGGGGACACCCGAGGGAGACCCAGTACTTC
TRBJ1-1 | . | TRBV18 | TRBD1 | CASSPRSGTGMNTEAFF | TGTGCCAGCTCACCGAGGTCCGGGACAGGGATGAACACTGAAGCTTTCTTT
TRBJ1-6 | few | TRBV9 | TRBD1 | CASSVAGGQGSDSPLHF | TGTGCCAGCAGCGTAGCTGGGGGACAGGGGAGTGATTCACCCCTCCACTTT
TRBJ1-5 | . | TRBV5-5 | TRBD1 | CASSQGTDNQPQHF | TGTGCCAGCAGCCAGGGGACAGACAATCAGCCCCAGCATTTT
TRBJ1-5 | . | TRBV20-1 | . | CSASSQGYQPQHF | TGCAGTGCTAGTTCTCAGGGTTATCAGCCCCAGCATTTT
TRBJ2-2 | . | TRBV11-3 | . | CASSLPSRGNTGELFF | TGTGCCAGCAGCTTACCCTCCCGGGGAAACACCGGGGAGCTGTTTTTT
TRBJ2-5 | . | TRBV10-3 | . | CAISGLGASETQYF | TGTGCCATCAGTGGTCTGGGGGCCTCGGAGACCCAGTACTTC
TRBJ1-1 | . | TRBV9 | TRBD1 | CASSTSGTGVTEAFF | TGTGCCAGCAGCACCTCCGGGACAGGGGTCACTGAAGCTTTCTTT
TRBJ2-7 | . | TRBV30 | . | CAWNSRGPSYEQYF | TGTGCCTGGAATTCAAGGGGCCCTTCCTACGAGCAGTACTTC
TRBJ2-1 | . | TRBV10-3 | . | CAISESTQGTNYNEQFF | TGTGCCATCAGTGAGTCCACTCAGGGGACGAACTACAATGAGCAGTTCTTC
TRBJ1-2 | . | TRBV7-8 | . | CASSSTGTTGYTF | TGTGCCAGCAGCTCTACCGGGACAACGGGCTACACCTTC
TRBJ1-1 | few | TRBV30 | TRBD1 | CAYRRTGGNTEAFF | TGTGCCTACCGCCGGACAGGAGGAAACACTGAAGCTTTCTTT
TRBJ2-5 | . | TRBV6-5 | . | CASSYFSGETQYF | TGTGCCAGCAGTTATTTTAGCGGAGAGACCCAGTACTTC
TRBJ2-5 | . | TRBV27 | TRBD1 | CASSRDRGAQETQYF | TGTGCCAGCAGTCGGGACAGGGGAGCCCAAGAGACCCAGTACTTC
TRBJ1-4 | . | TRBV19 | TRBD1 | CASSIGDSNEKLFF | TGTGCCAGTAGTATAGGGGACAGTAATGAAAAACTGTTTTTT
TRBJ2-3 | once | TRBV7-9 | . | CASSFGVDTQYF | TGTGCCAGCAGCTTCGGGGTAGATACGCAGTATTTT
TRBJ2-7 | . | TRBV12-5 | TRBD2 | CASGRSGGLTYEQYF | TGTGCTAGTGGTAGGAGCGGGGGCCTGACCTACGAGCAGTACTTC
TRBJ2-2 | . | TRBV7-9 | . | CASSPVTGELFF | TGTGCCAGCAGTCCCGTGACCGGGGAGCTGTTTTTT
TRBJ2-1 | . | TRBV29-1 | . | CSVVSYNEQFF | TGCAGCGTTGTGAGTTACAATGAGCAGTTCTTC
TRBJ1-6 | . | TRBV27 | TRBD1 | CASSSSTGVGSPLHF | TGTGCCAGCAGTTCATCGACAGGGGTTGGTTCACCCCTCCACTTT
TRBJ2-1 | . | TRBV10-2 | TRBD2 | CASSKGGGGYNEQFF | TGCGCCAGCAGTAAGGGGGGCGGGGGGTACAATGAGCAGTTCTTC
TRBJ1-1 | once | TRBV29-1 | . | CSVVGGDTEAFF | TGCAGCGTTGTTGGAGGGGACACTGAAGCTTTCTTT
TRBJ1-3 | . | TRBV30 | . | CAWSTFTVGNTIYF | TGTGCCTGGAGTACGTTTACGGTTGGAAACACCATATATTTT